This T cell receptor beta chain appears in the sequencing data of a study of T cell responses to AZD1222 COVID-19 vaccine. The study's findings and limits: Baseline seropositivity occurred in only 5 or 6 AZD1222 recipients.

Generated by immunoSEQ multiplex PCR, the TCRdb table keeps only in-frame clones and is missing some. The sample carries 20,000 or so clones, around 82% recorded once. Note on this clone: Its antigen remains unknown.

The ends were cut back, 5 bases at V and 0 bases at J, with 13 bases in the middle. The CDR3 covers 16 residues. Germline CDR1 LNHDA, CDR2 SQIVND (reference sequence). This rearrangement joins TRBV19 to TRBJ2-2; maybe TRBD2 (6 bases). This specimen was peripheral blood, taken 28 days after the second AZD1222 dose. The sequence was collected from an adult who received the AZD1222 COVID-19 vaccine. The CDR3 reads CASSPGATANTGELFF. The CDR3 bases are TGTGCCAGTAGTCCGGGAGCTACCGCGAACACCGGGGAGCTGTTTTTT. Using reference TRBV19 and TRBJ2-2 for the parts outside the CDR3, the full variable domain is DGGITQSPKYLFRKEGQNVTLSCEQNLNHDAMYWYRQDPGQGLRLIYYSQIVNDFQKGDIAEGYSVSREKKESFPLTVTSAQKNPTAFYLCASSPGATANTGELFFGEGSRLTVL.